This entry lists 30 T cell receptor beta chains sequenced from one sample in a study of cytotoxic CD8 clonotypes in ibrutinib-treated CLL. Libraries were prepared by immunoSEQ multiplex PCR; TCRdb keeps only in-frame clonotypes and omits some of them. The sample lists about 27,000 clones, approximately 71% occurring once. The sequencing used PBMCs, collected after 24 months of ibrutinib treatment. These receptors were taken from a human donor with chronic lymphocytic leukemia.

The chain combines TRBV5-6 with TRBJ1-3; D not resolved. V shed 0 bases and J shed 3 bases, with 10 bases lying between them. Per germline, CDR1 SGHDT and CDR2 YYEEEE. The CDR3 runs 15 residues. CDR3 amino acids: CASSLDFGDGNTIYF. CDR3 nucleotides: TGTGCCAGCAGCTTGGATTTCGGGGATGGAAACACCATATATTTT.

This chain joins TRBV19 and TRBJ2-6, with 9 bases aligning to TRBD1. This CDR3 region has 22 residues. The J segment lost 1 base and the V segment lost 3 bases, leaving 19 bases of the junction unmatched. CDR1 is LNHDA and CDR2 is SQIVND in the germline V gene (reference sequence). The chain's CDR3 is CASSILPLLQGASGSGANVLTF. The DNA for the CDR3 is TGTGCCAGTAGTATTCTCCCCCTCCTACAGGGGGCGTCAGGGTCTGGGGCCAACGTCCTGACTTTC.

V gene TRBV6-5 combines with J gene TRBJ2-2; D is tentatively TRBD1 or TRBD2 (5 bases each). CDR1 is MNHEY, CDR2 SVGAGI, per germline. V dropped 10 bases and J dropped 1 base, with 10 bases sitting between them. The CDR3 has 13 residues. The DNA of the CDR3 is TGTGCCACCGGGACGGTGAACACCGGGGAGCTGTTTTTT. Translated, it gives CATGTVNTGELFF.

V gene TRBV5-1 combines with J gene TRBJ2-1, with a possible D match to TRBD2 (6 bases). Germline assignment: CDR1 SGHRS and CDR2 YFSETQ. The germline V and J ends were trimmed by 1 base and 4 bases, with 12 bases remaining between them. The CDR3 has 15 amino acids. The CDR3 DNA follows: TGCGCCAGCAGCTTGACTGCGGGGCCGTACAATGAGCAGTTCTTC. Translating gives CASSLTAGPYNEQFF. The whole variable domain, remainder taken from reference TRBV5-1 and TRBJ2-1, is KAGVTQTPRYLIKTRGQQVTLSCSPISGHRSVSWYQQTPGQGLQFLFEYFSETQRNKGNFPGRFSGRQFSNSRSEMNVSTLELGDSALYLCASSLTAGPYNEQFFGPGTRLTVL.

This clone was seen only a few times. The CDR3 region has the DNA TGTGCCACCAGCAGAGATAGAATACGGACTGAAGCTTTCTTT. It is translated as CATSRDRIRTEAFF. The chain recombines TRBV15 with TRBJ1-1, with D unresolved. V lost 0 bases and J lost 5, with 10 bases in between. The CDR3 length is 14 residues. The germline V gene has CDR1 LNHNV and CDR2 YYDKDF (reference sequence).

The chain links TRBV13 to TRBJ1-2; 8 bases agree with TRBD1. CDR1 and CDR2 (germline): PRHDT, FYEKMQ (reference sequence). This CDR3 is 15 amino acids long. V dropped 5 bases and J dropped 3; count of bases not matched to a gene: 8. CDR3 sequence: CASSPQTGEYYGYTF. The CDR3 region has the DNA TGTGCCAGCAGCCCTCAGACAGGGGAATACTATGGCTACACCTTC.

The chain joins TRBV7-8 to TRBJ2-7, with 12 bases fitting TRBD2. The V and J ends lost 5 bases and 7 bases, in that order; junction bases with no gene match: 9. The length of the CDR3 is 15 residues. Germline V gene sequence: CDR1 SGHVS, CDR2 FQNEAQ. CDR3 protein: CASSQTSGGLWEQYF. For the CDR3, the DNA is TGTGCCAGCAGCCAAACTAGCGGGGGGTTGTGGGAGCAGTACTTC.

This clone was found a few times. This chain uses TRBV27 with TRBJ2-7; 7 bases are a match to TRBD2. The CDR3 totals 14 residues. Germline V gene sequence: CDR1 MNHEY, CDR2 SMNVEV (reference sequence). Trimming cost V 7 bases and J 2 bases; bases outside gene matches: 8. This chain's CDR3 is CASTPAGVAYEQYF. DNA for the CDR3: TGTGCCAGCACCCCTGCGGGGGTGGCCTACGAGCAGTACTTC.

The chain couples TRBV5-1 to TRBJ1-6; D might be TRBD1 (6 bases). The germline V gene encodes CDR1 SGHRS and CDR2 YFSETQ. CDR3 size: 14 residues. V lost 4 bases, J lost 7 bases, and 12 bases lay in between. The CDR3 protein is CASSDTGQNSPLHF. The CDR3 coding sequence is TGCGCCAGCAGCGACACAGGGCAGAATTCACCCCTCCACTTT.

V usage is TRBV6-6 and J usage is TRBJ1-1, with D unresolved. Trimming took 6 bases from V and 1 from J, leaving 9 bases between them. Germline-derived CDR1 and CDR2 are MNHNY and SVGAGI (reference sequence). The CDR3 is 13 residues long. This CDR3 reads CASRQMKNTEAFF. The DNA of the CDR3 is TGTGCCAGCAGACAGATGAAGAACACTGAAGCTTTCTTT.

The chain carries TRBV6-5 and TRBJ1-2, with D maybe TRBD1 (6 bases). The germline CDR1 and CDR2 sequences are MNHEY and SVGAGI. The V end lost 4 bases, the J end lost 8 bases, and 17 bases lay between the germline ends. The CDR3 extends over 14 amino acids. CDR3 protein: CASSLDRLAAGYTF. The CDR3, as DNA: TGTGCCAGCAGTTTGGACAGATTGGCCGCCGGCTACACCTTC.

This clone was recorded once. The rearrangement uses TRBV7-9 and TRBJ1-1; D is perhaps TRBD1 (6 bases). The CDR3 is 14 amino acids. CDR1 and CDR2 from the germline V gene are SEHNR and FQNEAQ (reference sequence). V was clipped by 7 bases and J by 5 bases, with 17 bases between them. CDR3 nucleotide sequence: TGTGCCAGCACCCCCTGGGGGGCGCGGACTGAAGCTTTCTTT. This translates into CASTPWGARTEAFF. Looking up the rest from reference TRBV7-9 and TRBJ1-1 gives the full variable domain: DTGVSQNPRHKITKRGQNVTFRCDPISEHNRLYWYRQTLGQGPEFLTYFQNEAQLEKSRLLSDRFSAERPKGSFSTLEIQRTEQGDSAMYLCASTPWGARTEAFFGQGTRLTVV.

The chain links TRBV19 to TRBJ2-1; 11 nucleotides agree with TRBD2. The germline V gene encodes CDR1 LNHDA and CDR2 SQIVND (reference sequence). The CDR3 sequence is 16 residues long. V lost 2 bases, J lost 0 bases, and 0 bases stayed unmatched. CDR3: CASSILAGGSYNEQFF. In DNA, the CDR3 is TGTGCCAGTAGTATACTAGCGGGGGGCTCCTACAATGAGCAGTTCTTC.

CDR3 DNA sequence: TGCGCCAGCAGCCCCTCGGACCCCTATAATTCACCCCTCCACTTT. This translates into CASSPSDPYNSPLHF. The genes are TRBV5-1 and TRBJ1-6; D is unresolved. Germline V gene data show CDR1 as SGHRS and CDR2 as YFSETQ. This CDR3 is built from 15 residues. V dropped 4 bases and J dropped 2 bases, with 10 bases sitting between them.

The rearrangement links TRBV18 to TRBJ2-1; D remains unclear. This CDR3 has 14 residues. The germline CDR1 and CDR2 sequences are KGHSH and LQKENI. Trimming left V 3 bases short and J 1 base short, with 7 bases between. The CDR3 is CASSPQSSYNEQFF. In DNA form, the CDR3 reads TGTGCCAGCTCACCCCAATCATCCTACAATGAGCAGTTCTTC. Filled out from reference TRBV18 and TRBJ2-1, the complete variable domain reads NAGVMQNPRHLVRRRGQEARLRCSPMKGHSHVYWYRQLPEEGLKFMVYLQKENIIDESGMPKERFSAEFPKEGPSILRIQQVVRGDSAAYFCASSPQSSYNEQFFGPGTRLTVL.

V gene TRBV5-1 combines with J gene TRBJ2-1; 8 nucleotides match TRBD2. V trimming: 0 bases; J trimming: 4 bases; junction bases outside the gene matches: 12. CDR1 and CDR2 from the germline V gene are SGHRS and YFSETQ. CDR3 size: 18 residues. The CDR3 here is CASSLVPTAGARYNEQFF. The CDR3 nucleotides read TGCGCCAGCAGCTTGGTCCCTACAGCGGGGGCCAGATACAATGAGCAGTTCTTC.

This CDR3 reads CASSPGVGRTPYEQYF. The DNA for the CDR3 is TGTGCCAGCAGCCCTGGGGTCGGCAGGACCCCCTACGAGCAGTACTTC. The chain has TRBV28 and TRBJ2-7; D gene unclear. Germline V CDR1 and CDR2: MDHEN, SYDVKM. The CDR3 covers 16 residues. The ends were cut back, 6 bases at V and 2 bases at J, with 20 bases in the middle. Supplemented by reference TRBV28 and TRBJ2-7, the full variable domain reads DVKVTQSSRYLVKRTGEKVFLECVQDMDHENMFWYRQDPGLGLRLIYFSYDVKMKEKGDIPEGYSVSREKKERFSLILESASTNQTSMYLCASSPGVGRTPYEQYFGPGTRLTVT.

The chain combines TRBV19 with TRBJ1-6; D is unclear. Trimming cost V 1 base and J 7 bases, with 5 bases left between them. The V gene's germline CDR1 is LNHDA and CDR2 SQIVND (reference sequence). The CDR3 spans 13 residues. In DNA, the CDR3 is TGTGCCAGTAGTATAGGGGTCAATTCACCCCTCCACTTT. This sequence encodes CASSIGVNSPLHF.

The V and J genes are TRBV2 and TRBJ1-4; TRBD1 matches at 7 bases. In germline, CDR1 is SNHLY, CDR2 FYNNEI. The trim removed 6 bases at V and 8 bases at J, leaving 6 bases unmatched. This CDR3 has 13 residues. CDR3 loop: CASSPDRVEKLFF. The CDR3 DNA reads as TGTGCCAGCAGCCCAGACAGGGTCGAAAAACTGTTTTTT.

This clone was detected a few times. As DNA, the CDR3 is TGTGCCAGCAGCCAGGTGGAAGAGTACAGGGGGTACAATGAGCAGTTCTTC. It translates to CASSQVEEYRGYNEQFF. This chain uses TRBV14 with TRBJ2-1; 8 positions agree with TRBD1. The CDR3 runs to 17 residues. The V and J ends lost 3 bases and 4 bases, in that order; junction bases with no gene match: 11. The germline CDR1 and CDR2 sequences are SGHDN and FVKESK. Looking up the rest from reference TRBV14 and TRBJ2-1 gives the full variable domain: EAGVTQFPSHSVIEKGQTVTLRCDPISGHDNLYWYRRVMGKEIKFLLHFVKESKQDESGMPNNRFLAERTGGTYSTLKVQPAELEDSGVYFCASSQVEEYRGYNEQFFGPGTRLTVL.

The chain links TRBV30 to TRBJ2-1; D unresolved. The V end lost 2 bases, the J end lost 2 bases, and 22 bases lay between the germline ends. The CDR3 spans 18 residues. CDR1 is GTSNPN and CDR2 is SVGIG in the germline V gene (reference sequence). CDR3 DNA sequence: TGTGCCTGGAGTTACCCGCGTCCTGGTTACACGGCCTACAATGAGCAGTTCTTC. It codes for CAWSYPRPGYTAYNEQFF.

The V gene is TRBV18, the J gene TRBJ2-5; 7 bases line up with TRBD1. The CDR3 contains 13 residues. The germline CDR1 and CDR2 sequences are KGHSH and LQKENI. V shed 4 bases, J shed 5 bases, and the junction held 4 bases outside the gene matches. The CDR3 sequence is CASSHGTVETQYF. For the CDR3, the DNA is TGTGCCAGCTCACACGGGACAGTGGAGACCCAGTACTTC.

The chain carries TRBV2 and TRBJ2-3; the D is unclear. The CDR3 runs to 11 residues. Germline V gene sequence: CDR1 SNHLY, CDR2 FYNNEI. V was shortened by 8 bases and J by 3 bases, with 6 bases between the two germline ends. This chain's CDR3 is CASYGTDTQYF. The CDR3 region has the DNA TGTGCCAGCTACGGAACAGATACGCAGTATTTT. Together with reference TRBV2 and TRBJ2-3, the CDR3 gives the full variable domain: EPEVTQTPSHQVTQMGQEVILRCVPISNHLYFYWYRQILGQKVEFLVSFYNNEISEKSEIFDDQFSVERPDGSNFTLKIRSTKLEDSAMYFCASYGTDTQYFGPGTRLTVL.

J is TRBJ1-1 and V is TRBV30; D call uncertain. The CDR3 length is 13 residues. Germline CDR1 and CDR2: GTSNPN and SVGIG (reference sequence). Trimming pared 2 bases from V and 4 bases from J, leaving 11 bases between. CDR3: CAWSPNRGTEAFF. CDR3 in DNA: TGTGCCTGGAGTCCCAACAGAGGCACTGAAGCTTTCTTT.

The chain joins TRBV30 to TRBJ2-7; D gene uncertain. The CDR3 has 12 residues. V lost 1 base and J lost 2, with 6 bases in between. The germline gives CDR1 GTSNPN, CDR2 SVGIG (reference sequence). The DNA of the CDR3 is TGTGCCTGGAGTGGAGGAGCCTACGAGCAGTACTTC. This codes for CAWSGGAYEQYF.

CDR3 sequence: CASRSRQGAGGTNEKLFF. CDR3 in DNA: TGTGCCAGCAGATCCCGACAGGGGGCAGGGGGTACTAATGAAAAACTGTTTTTT. The J gene is TRBJ1-4, the V gene TRBV4-2, with TRBD1 identical over 10 bases. After removal of 6 bases from V and 2 bases from J, the junction contained 12 bases not matched to a gene. Germline-derived CDR1 and CDR2 are LGHNA and YNFKEQ. CDR3 size: 18 residues.

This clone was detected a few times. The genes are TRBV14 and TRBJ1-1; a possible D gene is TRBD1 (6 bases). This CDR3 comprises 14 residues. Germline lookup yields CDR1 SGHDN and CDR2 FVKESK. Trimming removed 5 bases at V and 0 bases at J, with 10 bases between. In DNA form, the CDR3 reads TGTGCCAGCAGCAGGACAGCAATGAACACTGAAGCTTTCTTT. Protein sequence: CASSRTAMNTEAFF.

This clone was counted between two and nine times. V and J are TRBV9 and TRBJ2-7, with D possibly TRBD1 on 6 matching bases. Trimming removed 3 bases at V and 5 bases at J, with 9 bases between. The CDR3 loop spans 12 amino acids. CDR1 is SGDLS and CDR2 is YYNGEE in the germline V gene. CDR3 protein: CASSAQGNEQYF. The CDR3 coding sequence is TGTGCCAGCAGCGCCCAGGGGAACGAGCAGTACTTC.

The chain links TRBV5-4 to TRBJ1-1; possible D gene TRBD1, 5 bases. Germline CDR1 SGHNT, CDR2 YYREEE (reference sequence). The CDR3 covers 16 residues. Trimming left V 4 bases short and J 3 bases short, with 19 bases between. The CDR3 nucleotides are TGTGCCAGCAGCATTTCGGATTTGGGACCGGACACTGAAGCTTTCTTT. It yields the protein CASSISDLGPDTEAFF.

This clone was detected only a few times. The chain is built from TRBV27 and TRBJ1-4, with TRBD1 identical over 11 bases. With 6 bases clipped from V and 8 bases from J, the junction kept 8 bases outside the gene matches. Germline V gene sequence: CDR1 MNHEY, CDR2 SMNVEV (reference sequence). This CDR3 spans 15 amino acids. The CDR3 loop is CASRRPGQGVEKLFF. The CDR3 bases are TGTGCCAGCAGGCGACCGGGACAGGGGGTAGAAAAACTGTTTTTT. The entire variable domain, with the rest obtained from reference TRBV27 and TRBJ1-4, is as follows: EAQVTQNPRYLITVTGKKLTVTCSQNMNHEYMSWYRQDPGLGLRQIYYSMNVEVTDKGDVPEGYKVSRKEKRNFPLILESPSPNQTSLYFCASRRPGQGVEKLFFGSGTQLSVL.